This T cell receptor (beta chain) is drawn from a study of monozygotic twins with inflammatory bowel disease. Whole-study results and caveats: Diversity of TCRbeta measured by inverse Simpson was lower in IBD patients than in healthy co-twins.

Per TCR library, about 3,300 ng of total RNA was used. Eight separate reactions per sample served to make cDNA. UMIs incorporating a 6-nucleotide sample barcode were appended by means of template switching. From the 5' RACE reads, TCRdb lists one entry per CDR3 protein and no DNA. This sample's clone table lists 200,000 to 250,000 distinct CDR3 sequences. A remark on this clonotype: As yet, its antigen is unknown.

The CDR3 extends over 14 amino acids. The V gene's germline CDR1 is SGHTA and CDR2 FQGTGA. The J gene is TRBJ2-3, the V gene TRBV7-3. The TCR sequence derives from a human donor with ulcerative colitis or Crohn's disease, or a healthy co-twin of an affected twin (not recorded which). The sequenced sample was blood. CDR3 in amino acids: CASANGLSTDTQYF. Using reference TRBV7-3 and TRBJ2-3 for the parts outside the CDR3, the full variable domain is GAGVSQTPSNKVTEKGKYVELRCDPISGHTALYWYRQSLGQGPEFLIYFQGTGAADDSGLPNDRFFAVRPEGSVSTLKIQRTERGDSAVYLCASANGLSTDTQYFGPGTRLTVL.